This T cell receptor beta chain was sequenced during a study of STAT5B mutations in CD4+ large granular lymphocyte leukemia. General study findings and limits: Patient CD4-sorted repertoires looked more clonal than healthy CD4+ repertoires, even without putative leukemic clones.

This clone has more than one count but fewer than ten. The antigen is not known. In the original workflow: The detection floor for productive clonotype frequency was 2.59 x 10-5. Libraries were prepared by immunoSEQ multiplex PCR; TCRdb keeps only in-frame clonotypes and omits some of them. The V and J calls and clone size come from that table; D and trimming were worked out from the DNA. There are about 35,000 clones in the sample; 65% to 70% occur only once, and 1.5% to 2% lies in the top ten. Trimming pared 4 bases from V and 2 bases from J, leaving 12 bases between. Per the germline V gene, CDR1 is MGHRA and CDR2 is YSYEKL. The CDR3 covers 15 residues.

This sequence was found in a human donor in good health. This sequence joins TRBV4-1 and TRBJ1-5; D might be TRBD1 (5 bases). Sequencing used CD4+ T cells from blood buffy coats. As DNA, the CDR3 is TGCGCCAGCAGCCGGGGGACGCAGGGCAATCAGCCCCAGCATTTT. Its protein product is CASSRGTQGNQPQHF.